This T cell receptor (beta chain) was obtained from a study of blood T cell repertoires in COVID-19. Study-level information: Samples taken during acute and convalescent COVID-19 were collected in the United States, Italy and Spain.

This clone appeared a few times. From germline, CDR1 is MDHEN and CDR2 SYDVKM. V shed 2 bases, J shed 10 bases, and the junction held 7 bases outside the gene matches. The CDR3 contains 14 residues. Here immunoSEQ multiplex PCR was the method, and the copy in TCRdb shows in-frame clones only, minus some. The data hold about 240,000 clones, with about nine tenths observed a single time. Sequenced input: peripheral blood. The chain links TRBV28 to TRBJ1-3; the match to TRBD1 covers 8 bases. This TCR was recovered from a man between 60 and 75 years old with acute or convalescent COVID-19. For the CDR3, the DNA is TGTGCCAGCAGTTTAGGACAGGGCCTAGGGACCATATATTTT. Translating it yields CASSLGQGLGTIYF. Complete variable domain (other parts from reference TRBV28 and TRBJ1-3): DVKVTQSSRYLVKRTGEKVFLECVQDMDHENMFWYRQDPGLGLRLIYFSYDVKMKEKGDIPEGYSVSREKKERFSLILESASTNQTSMYLCASSLGQGLGTIYFGEGSWLTVV.